These 9 T cell receptor beta chains were sequenced from one sample in a study of T-cell reconstitution after alpha-beta-depleted transplantation in children. TCRbeta library construction was performed incorporating unique molecular identifiers. TCRdb used MiXCR to reprocess the PCR reads, holding one entry per CDR3 protein. The sample carries 300,000 to 350,000 distinct CDR3 sequences, around 25% recorded once. Sequences were derived from PBMCs, mostly from graft donor cells, sampled 180 days after TCRalphabeta/CD19-depleted stem cell transplant. The source of these receptors is a male patient younger than 18 who had a stem cell transplant for acute lymphoblastic leukemia, so the T cells may come from the graft donor.

In its sample, this clonotype was seen a few times. The chain uses TRBV5-1 and TRBJ2-1, with D maybe TRBD2 (6 bases). CDR1 and CDR2 from the germline V gene are SGHRS and YFSETQ. The CDR3 sequence is 13 residues long. Between the trimmed V and J ends, which lost 0 bases and 7 bases, there was a span of 8 bases. CDR3 in amino acids: CASSLVRENEQFF. In DNA, the CDR3 is TGCGCCAGCAGCTTGGTACGGGAGAATGAGCAGTTCTTC.

V is TRBV20-1 and J is TRBJ1-1, with D possibly being TRBD1 (5 bases). V was shortened by 2 bases and J by 4 bases, with 11 bases between the two germline ends. Germline V gene lookup returns CDR1 DFQATT and CDR2 SNEGSKA (reference sequence). This CDR3 has 13 amino acids. This CDR3 reads CSARRGGATEAFF. The CDR3 nucleotides read TGCAGTGCTAGAAGAGGAGGGGCCACTGAAGCTTTCTTT.

J is TRBJ2-3 and V is TRBV20-1, with a weak D call TRBD2 (5 bases). The CDR3 sequence is 13 residues long. V shed 5 bases and J shed 6 bases, with 15 bases lying between them. The germline CDR1 and CDR2 sequences are DFQATT and SNEGSKA (reference sequence). For the CDR3, the DNA is TGCAGTGCTGTCCTCAGCGGAAAGGATACGCAGTATTTT. Protein product: CSAVLSGKDTQYF.

This clonotype was observed a few times. The CDR3, as DNA: TGCGCCAGCAGCTTGTTGCGGGACCCAAATAGGGCCGAGCAGTACTTC. This gives the protein CASSLLRDPNRAEQYF. The chain couples TRBV5-1 to TRBJ2-7; a weak D match, TRBD2 (6 bases). The CDR3 runs to 16 residues. V was pared by 1 base and J by 6 bases, with 20 bases between. Looked up from germline, CDR1 is SGHRS and CDR2 is YFSETQ.

The rearrangement joins TRBV6-5 to TRBJ2-3; D is uncertain. V gave up 4 bases and J gave up 0 bases, with 8 bases separating them. CDR1 is MNHEY, CDR2 SVGAGI, per germline. The CDR3 loop spans 14 amino acids. CDR3 DNA sequence: TGTGCCAGCAGTTGGTCGGCTAGCACAGATACGCAGTATTTT. As protein: CASSWSASTDTQYF.

A few counts support this clonotype. V gene TRBV5-6 combines with J gene TRBJ2-2; TRBD2 is a possible D gene (6 bases). The germline V and J ends were trimmed by 2 bases and 0 bases, with 11 bases remaining between them. Germline V lookup: CDR1 SGHDT, CDR2 YYEEEE. This CDR3 comprises 16 residues. CDR3: CASSFYGLSNTGELFF. CDR3 sequence (DNA): TGTGCCAGCAGCTTTTATGGACTATCGAACACCGGGGAGCTGTTTTTT.

The chain employs TRBV5-6 and TRBJ1-1; D may be TRBD1 (6 bases). Germline V CDR1 and CDR2: SGHDT, YYEEEE. The CDR3 has 16 amino acids. The V and J ends lost 1 base and 5 bases respectively, with 18 bases between them. The DNA of the CDR3 is TGTGCCAGCAGCTTGTTACGGTTAGGGGGAAATACTGAAGCTTTCTTT. Translation gives CASSLLRLGGNTEAFF.

This clonotype came up a few times. The chain is built from TRBV7-9 and TRBJ2-3; the D gene is possibly TRBD1 (7 bases). Trimming left V 5 bases short and J 5 bases short, with 20 bases between. CDR1 and CDR2 (germline): SEHNR, FQNEAQ (reference sequence). This CDR3 region has 16 residues. Here the CDR3 DNA reads TGTGCCAGCAGCCACCCAGGGGGGAAAAAGGGAGATACGCAGTATTTT. Translating it yields CASSHPGGKKGDTQYF.

This clonotype was observed a few times. The chain employs TRBV20-1 and TRBJ2-7; maybe TRBD1 (7 bases). Trimming stripped 2 bases from V and 5 bases from J, with 19 bases between. This CDR3 is built from 15 residues. Germline V gene lookup returns CDR1 DFQATT and CDR2 SNEGSKA (reference sequence). CDR3 DNA sequence: TGCAGTGCTAGACAAGACAGGGTGGGGAGGAACGAGCAGTACTTC. Its protein is CSARQDRVGRNEQYF.